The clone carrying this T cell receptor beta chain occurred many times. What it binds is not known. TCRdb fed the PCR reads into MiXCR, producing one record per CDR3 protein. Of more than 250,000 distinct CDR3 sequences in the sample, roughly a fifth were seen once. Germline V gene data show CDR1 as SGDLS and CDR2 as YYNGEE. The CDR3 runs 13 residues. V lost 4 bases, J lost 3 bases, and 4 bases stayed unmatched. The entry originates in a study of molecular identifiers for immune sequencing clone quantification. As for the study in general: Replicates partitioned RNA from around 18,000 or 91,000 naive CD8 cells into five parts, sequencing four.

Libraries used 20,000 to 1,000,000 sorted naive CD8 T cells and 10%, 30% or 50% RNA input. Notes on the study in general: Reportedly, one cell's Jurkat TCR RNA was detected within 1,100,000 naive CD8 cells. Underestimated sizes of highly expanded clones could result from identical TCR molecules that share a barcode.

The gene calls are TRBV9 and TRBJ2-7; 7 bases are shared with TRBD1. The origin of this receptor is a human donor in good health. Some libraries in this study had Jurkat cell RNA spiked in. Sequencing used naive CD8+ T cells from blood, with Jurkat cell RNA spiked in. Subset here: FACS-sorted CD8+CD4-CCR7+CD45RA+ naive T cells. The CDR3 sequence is CASSRDSLYEQYF. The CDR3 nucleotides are TGTGCCAGCAGCCGGGACAGCCTCTACGAGCAGTACTTC.